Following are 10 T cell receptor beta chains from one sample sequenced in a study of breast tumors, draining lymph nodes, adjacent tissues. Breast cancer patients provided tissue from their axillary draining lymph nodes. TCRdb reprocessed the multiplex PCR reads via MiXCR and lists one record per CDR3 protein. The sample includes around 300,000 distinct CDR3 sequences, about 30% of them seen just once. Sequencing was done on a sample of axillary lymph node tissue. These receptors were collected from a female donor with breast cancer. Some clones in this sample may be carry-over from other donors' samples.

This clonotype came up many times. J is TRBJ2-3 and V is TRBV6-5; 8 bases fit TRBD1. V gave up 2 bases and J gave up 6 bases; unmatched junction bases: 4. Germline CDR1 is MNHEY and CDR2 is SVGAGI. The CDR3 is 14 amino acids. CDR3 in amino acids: CASSYRQGWDTQYF. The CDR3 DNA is TGTGCCAGCAGTTACCGACAGGGGTGGGATACGCAGTATTTT.

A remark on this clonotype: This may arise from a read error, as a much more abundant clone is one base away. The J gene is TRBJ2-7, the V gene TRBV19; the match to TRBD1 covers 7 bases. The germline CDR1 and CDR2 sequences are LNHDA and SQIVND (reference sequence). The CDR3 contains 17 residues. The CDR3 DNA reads TGTGCCGGTAGTCCCCTCCCAGGACAGGCGGCGGCCGGGGAGCAGTACTTC. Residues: CAGSPLPGQAAAGEQYF.

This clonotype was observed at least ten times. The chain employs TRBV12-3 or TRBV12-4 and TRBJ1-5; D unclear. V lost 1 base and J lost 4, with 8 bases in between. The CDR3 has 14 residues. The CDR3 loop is CASSLGIPNQPQHF. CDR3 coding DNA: TGTGCCAGCAGTTTAGGGATTCCGAATCAGCCCCAGCATTTT.

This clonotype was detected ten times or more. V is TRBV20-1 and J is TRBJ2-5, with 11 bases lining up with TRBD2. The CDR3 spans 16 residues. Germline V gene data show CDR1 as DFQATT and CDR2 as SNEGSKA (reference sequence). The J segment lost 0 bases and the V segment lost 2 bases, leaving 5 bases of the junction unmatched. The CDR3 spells CSARLAGGYYQETQYF. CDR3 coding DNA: TGCAGTGCTAGACTAGCGGGAGGCTACTACCAAGAGACCCAGTACTTC.

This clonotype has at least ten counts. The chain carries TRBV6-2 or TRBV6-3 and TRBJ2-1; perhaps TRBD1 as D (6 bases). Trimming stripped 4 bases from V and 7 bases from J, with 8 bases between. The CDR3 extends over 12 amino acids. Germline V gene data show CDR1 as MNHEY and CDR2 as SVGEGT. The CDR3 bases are TGTGCCAGCAGTTCTAGGGGGAATGAGCAGTTCTTC. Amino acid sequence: CASSSRGNEQFF.

In nucleotides, the CDR3 is TGTGCCAGCAGCAATAGTGCCGAACAAGTTACGCAGTATTTT. This codes for CASSNSAEQVTQYF. This chain links TRBV7-6 with TRBJ2-3; D gene ambiguous. The V gene's germline CDR1 is SGHVS and CDR2 FNYEAQ. The CDR3 contains 14 residues. Trimming took 5 bases from V and 8 from J, leaving 17 bases between them.

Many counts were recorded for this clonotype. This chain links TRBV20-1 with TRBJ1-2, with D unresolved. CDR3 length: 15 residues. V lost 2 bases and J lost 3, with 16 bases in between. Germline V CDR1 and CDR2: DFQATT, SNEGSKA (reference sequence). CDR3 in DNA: TGCAGTGCTAGATTTTATGGTGTCGGAGACTATGGCTACACCTTC. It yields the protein CSARFYGVGDYGYTF.

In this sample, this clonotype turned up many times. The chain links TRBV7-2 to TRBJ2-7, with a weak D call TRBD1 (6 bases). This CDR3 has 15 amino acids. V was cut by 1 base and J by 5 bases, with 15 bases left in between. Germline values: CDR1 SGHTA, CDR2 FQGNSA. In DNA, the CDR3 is TGTGCCAGCAGCTTAGAGGGACACCCAGAAAACGAGCAGTACTTC. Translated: CASSLEGHPENEQYF.

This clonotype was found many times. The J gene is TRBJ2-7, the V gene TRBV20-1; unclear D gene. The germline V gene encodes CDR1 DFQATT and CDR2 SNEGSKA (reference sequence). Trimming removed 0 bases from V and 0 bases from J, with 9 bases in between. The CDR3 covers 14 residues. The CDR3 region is CSARDFSSSYEQYF. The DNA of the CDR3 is TGCAGTGCTAGAGACTTCTCGAGCTCCTACGAGCAGTACTTC.

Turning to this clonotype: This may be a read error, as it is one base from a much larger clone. The chain's CDR3 is CASSHGDSTQYF. DNA of the CDR3: TGTGCCAGCAGTCACGGCGATTCTACGCAGTATTTT. The chain couples TRBV6-2 or TRBV6-3 to TRBJ2-3; the D is unclear. V was clipped by 5 bases and J by 8 bases, with 11 bases between them. The length of the CDR3 is 12 residues. Germline V gene data show CDR1 as MNHEY and CDR2 as SVGEGT.